This T cell receptor beta chain was documented in a study of blood T cell repertoires in COVID-19. Study summary: Samples representing acute and convalescent COVID-19 were sourced from the United States, Italy and Spain. T cells, B-cell-depleted T cells, or PBMCs provided the cDNA or gDNA that served as material.

Source study methods: For nucleated cells, counts were estimated from reference gene primer amplification. Sequenced by immunoSEQ multiplex PCR; TCRdb stores in-frame clones only, minus some. From that table come the V and J calls and clone size; the DNA was used to work out D and trimming. The sample holds 210,000 or so clones, roughly 89% seen once. Germline V gene sequence: CDR1 SNHLY, CDR2 FYNNEI. The CDR3 contains 12 residues. V gave up 6 bases and J gave up 7 bases; unmatched junction bases: 5. The sequence came from a man aged 40-55 years with acute or convalescent COVID-19. This rearrangement joins TRBV2 to TRBJ1-1, with TRBD1 identical over 7 bases. The sample consisted of peripheral blood. CDR3 in amino acids: CASRTGSLEAFF. CDR3 sequence (DNA): TGTGCCAGCAGGACAGGGAGCCTTGAAGCTTTCTTT.